The source of this T cell receptor beta chain is a study of T cells expressing NK-cell markers. Points on this clonotype: Its antigen is undetermined.

For TCR beta, cDNA was produced by 5'RACE template switching with UMIs. TCRdb re-called the 5' RACE reads; every CDR3 protein appears as one record, without DNA. The repertoire table contains roughly 450,000 distinct CDR3 sequences. Findings and caveats of the study: There were a few donors in whom these clonotypes also led the CD3+CD56-NKG2C+ fraction. Five or six donors showed dominant NKG2C+ clonotypes comprising about 1.0-7.0% of their CD8+ T cells.

The CDR3 runs to 14 residues. Germline assignment: CDR1 SGHRS and CDR2 YFSETQ. Sequencing input: blood T cells: a sorted CD56 or NKG2C T cell subset, CD4+ or CD8+ T cells, or bulk PBMC T cells (not recorded which). This clonotype originated in a woman aged 45-60 years in good health. The J gene is TRBJ2-5, the V gene TRBV5-1. This CDR3 is CASSLARLGETQYF.